Only a few counts were recorded for the clone carrying this TCR beta chain. The junction had 8 bases not matched to a gene; V was cut back by 5 bases and J by 6 bases. The CDR3 contains 14 residues. Germline CDR1 is MNHEY and CDR2 is SMNVEV (reference sequence). The data stem from a study of blood T cell repertoires in COVID-19. TCRdb's table, derived via immunoSEQ multiplex PCR, lists solely in-frame clones and lacks some. The sample shows around 470,000 clones, around 90% of them seen only once. The V and J genes are TRBV27 and TRBJ1-2, with 8 bases identical to TRBD1. The material sequenced was PBMCs or T cells enriched from blood (not recorded which). This TCR was recovered from a man younger than 35 who had recovered from COVID-19. CDR3 DNA: TGTGCCAGCAGTCTAGACAGGGGACGTAATGGCTACACCTTC. As protein: CASSLDRGRNGYTF.